The entry below gives a single TCR beta chain sequence along with its context. Original data processing: From reference gene primer amplification, estimates of nucleated cell counts were derived. Clones were read by immunoSEQ multiplex PCR, and TCRdb kept only the in-frame ones, dropping some. Clonal size and the V and J genes are those of that table, whereas D and trimming came from the DNA. The sample consists of over 120,000 clones, around 83% of them appearing once. Symptom resolution, clearance, or two negative PCRs marked the recovered donors of Cohort 3. Germline loops: CDR1 MDHEN, CDR2 SYDVKM. This CDR3 is built from 19 residues. V dropped 3 bases and J dropped 4 bases, with 24 bases sitting between them. This entry belongs to a study of blood T cell repertoires in COVID-19.

This chain links TRBV28 with TRBJ2-2; a weak D match, TRBD1 (7 bases). The sequencing input was PBMCs or T cells enriched from blood (not recorded which). The receptor was isolated from a man aged 50-60 years who had recovered from COVID-19. CDR3 sequence reads: CASSFIPPGGGDSTGELFF. For the CDR3, the DNA is TGTGCCAGCAGTTTTATCCCCCCAGGAGGGGGCGACAGCACCGGGGAGCTGTTTTTT. The full variable domain, rest sourced from reference TRBV28 and TRBJ2-2, is DVKVTQSSRYLVKRTGEKVFLECVQDMDHENMFWYRQDPGLGLRLIYFSYDVKMKEKGDIPEGYSVSREKKERFSLILESASTNQTSMYLCASSFIPPGGGDSTGELFFGEGSRLTVL.